Below are 22 T cell receptor beta chains sequenced from a single sample in a study of blood T cells in healthy people across ages. A second PCR of 7 to 11 cycles used a sample-barcoded 5' primer and a J-beta primer mix. TCRdb redid the calling of the 5' RACE reads with MiXCR, one entry per CDR3 protein. The sample holds approximately 800,000 distinct CDR3 sequences, 35% to 60% seen once. Input material: blood. Every receptor here comes from an elderly man in good health.

The V and J genes are TRBV15 and TRBJ2-5; D may match TRBD1 or TRBD2 (6 bases each). Germline lookup yields CDR1 LNHNV and CDR2 YYDKDF (reference sequence). Between the trimmed V and J ends, which lost 4 bases and 1 base, there was a span of 19 bases. The CDR3 is made up of 17 amino acids. CDR3 sequence (DNA): TGTGCCACCAGCAAACCCCTTGTTGAGGGGGGCCAAGAGACCCAGTACTTC. Amino acids: CATSKPLVEGGQETQYF.

The chain recombines TRBV30 with TRBJ2-1; 9 bases are a match to TRBD2. V shed 8 bases, J shed 7 bases, and the junction held 12 bases outside the gene matches. Per germline, CDR1 GTSNPN and CDR2 SVGIG (reference sequence). CDR3 size: 14 residues. The CDR3 DNA is TGTGCCGCCCATGGTAGCGGGAGTCCAAATGAGCAGTTCTTC. Translating gives CAAHGSGSPNEQFF.

The chain recombines TRBV29-1 with TRBJ2-7; either TRBD1 or TRBD2 may supply D (5 bases each). Germline assignment: CDR1 SQVTM and CDR2 ANQGSEA. The CDR3 sequence is 12 residues long. Deletions cut 3 bases from V and 7 bases from J, with 13 bases between. The CDR3 coding sequence is TGCAGCGTTGAGATCGGGGCTGGTGAGCAGTACTTC. Translating gives CSVEIGAGEQYF.

This clonotype was detected ten times or more. The V gene is TRBV12-3 or TRBV12-4, the J gene TRBJ2-1; TRBD2 matches 7 bases. This CDR3 has 15 residues. With 8 bases clipped from V and 3 bases from J, the junction kept 10 bases outside the gene matches. CDR3 protein: CASAPGGSFYNEQFF. The DNA of the CDR3 is TGTGCCAGCGCACCCGGCGGGAGCTTCTACAATGAGCAGTTCTTC.

Turning to this clonotype: No conserved phenylalanine or tryptophan ends this CDR3, so it is likely a read error. V usage is TRBV29-1 and J usage is TRBJ2-7, with D unclear. Trimming left V 3 bases short and J 3 bases short, with 18 bases between. CDR1 is SQVTM and CDR2 is ANQGSEA in the germline V gene. The CDR3 covers 15 residues. Here the CDR3 reads CSVDGAWAVRYEQYL. CDR3 coding DNA: TGCAGCGTTGATGGAGCTTGGGCCGTTCGCTACGAGCAGTACCTC.

Only a few counts were recorded for this clonotype. An end of the junction does not agree with germline; a read error may underlie this. J is TRBJ2-7 and V is TRBV5-8, with D tentatively TRBD2 (6 bases). Judging by the DNA end, TRBJ2-4 fits better; the J call may be wrong. CDR3 length equals 13 residues. CDR1 is SGHTS and CDR2 is YDEGEE in the germline V gene. CDR3 sequence: CASSFRGEDIQYF. CDR3 in DNA: TGTGCCAGTAGCTTTCGCGGGGAGGACATTCAGTACTTC.

V usage is TRBV12-3 or TRBV12-4 and J usage is TRBJ1-1; D is perhaps TRBD1 (5 bases). Trimming removed 6 bases at V and 0 bases at J, with 20 bases between. The CDR3 loop spans 17 amino acids. CDR3 sequence reads: CASRLTPGRTMNTEAFF. Here the CDR3 DNA reads TGTGCCAGCAGGCTTACACCGGGACGGACTATGAACACTGAAGCTTTCTTT.

The J gene is TRBJ1-1, the V gene TRBV11-1; D is perhaps TRBD1 (5 bases). Germline V CDR1 and CDR2: SGHAT, FQDESV (reference sequence). V was shortened by 3 bases and J by 2 bases, with 16 bases between the two germline ends. The CDR3 contains 16 residues. The CDR3 coding sequence is TGTGCCAGCAGCTTGGGGCCGGGACCCCGAAACACTGAAGCTTTCTTT. It translates to CASSLGPGPRNTEAFF.

A few counts support this clonotype. The chain combines TRBV3-1 with TRBJ2-4; 7 nucleotides align to TRBD1. Germline-derived CDR1 and CDR2 are LGHDT and YNNKEL (reference sequence). V was pared by 4 bases and J by 0 bases, with 3 bases of the junction left unmatched. The CDR3 has 15 residues. CDR3 DNA sequence: TGTGCCAGCAGCCGCCGACAGGGAGCCAAAAACATTCAGTACTTC. Translation: CASSRRQGAKNIQYF.

About this clonotype itself: This may be a read error: a much more frequent sequence differs by one nucleotide. The rearrangement joins TRBV29-1 to TRBJ2-7; TRBD1 agrees at 9 bases. The CDR3 consists of 13 residues. V lost 5 bases to trimming and J lost 5 bases; unmatched junction nucleotides: 7. From germline, CDR1 is SQVTM and CDR2 ANQGSEA. The CDR3 reads CSVPGQGADEQYF. The CDR3 nucleotides read TGCAGCGTTCCGGGACAGGGAGCCGACGAGCAGTACTTC.

This chain connects TRBV6-6 to TRBJ2-1; no clear D gene. Germline-derived CDR1 and CDR2 are MNHNY and SVGAGI (reference sequence). Trimming took 2 bases from V and 8 from J, leaving 7 bases between them. This CDR3 has 12 residues. The CDR3 is CASSYNDDEQFF. CDR3 bases: TGTGCCAGCAGTTACAACGACGATGAGCAGTTCTTC.

This clonotype was detected only a few times. The chain employs TRBV19 and TRBJ1-2, with D perhaps TRBD1 (5 bases). Germline lookup yields CDR1 LNHDA and CDR2 SQIVND (reference sequence). V dropped 8 bases and J dropped 7 bases, with 17 bases sitting between them. CDR3 length: 13 amino acids. CDR3 loop: CASLALRGGGYTF. The CDR3 nucleotides read TGTGCCAGTCTCGCGTTAAGGGGCGGTGGCTACACCTTC.

This chain connects TRBV20-1 to TRBJ2-3; D is ambiguous. CDR3 size: 15 residues. The V end was cut by 3 bases, the J end by 3 bases, with 16 bases between. CDR1 is DFQATT, CDR2 SNEGSKA, per germline (reference sequence). CDR3 loop: CSASSSLDGTDTQYF. DNA of the CDR3: TGCAGTGCTAGCAGCAGTCTAGATGGGACAGATACGCAGTATTTT.

The J gene is TRBJ1-2, the V gene TRBV5-4; TRBD1 is a possible D gene (6 bases). V was pared by 1 base and J by 7 bases, with 20 bases between. Germline V gene data show CDR1 as SGHNT and CDR2 as YYREEE (reference sequence). This CDR3 has 16 residues. This chain's CDR3 is CASSLTGSFRVSGYTF. CDR3 DNA: TGTGCCAGCAGCTTGACAGGGAGTTTTCGAGTTAGTGGCTACACCTTC.

This chain connects TRBV2 to TRBJ2-1, with 10 bases fitting TRBD2. V was clipped by 8 bases and J by 9 bases; unmatched bases: 7. This CDR3 has 13 amino acids. Per germline, CDR1 SNHLY and CDR2 FYNNEI. This CDR3 reads CASWASGSFEQFF. In nucleotides, the CDR3 is TGTGCCAGCTGGGCTAGCGGGAGTTTTGAGCAGTTCTTC.

The chain recombines TRBV24-1 with TRBJ1-2; tentatively, D is TRBD1 (6 bases). Trimming stripped 5 bases from V and 4 bases from J, with 13 bases between. Germline CDR1 is KGHDR and CDR2 is SFDVKD. The CDR3 has 14 residues. The CDR3 nucleotides read TGTGCCACCAGTGCCCAAGGACAGTTCTATGGCTACACCTTC. It encodes CATSAQGQFYGYTF.

At least ten counts were recorded for this clonotype. This chain links TRBV29-1 with TRBJ2-1, with 7 nucleotides matching TRBD1. Losses at the gene ends were 7 bases for V and 7 bases for J; bases not matched to a gene: 4. The germline gives CDR1 SQVTM, CDR2 ANQGSEA. The CDR3 has 11 residues. CDR3 DNA sequence: TGCAGCGCCGACAGGGCGAATGAGCAGTTCTTC. This sequence encodes CSADRANEQFF.

This clonotype was counted between two and nine times. The chain uses TRBV5-1 and TRBJ2-1, with 11 positions matching TRBD2. Germline values: CDR1 SGHRS, CDR2 YFSETQ. The CDR3 has 14 residues. With 3 bases clipped from V and 9 bases from J, the junction kept 5 bases outside the gene matches. This CDR3 is CASSSTSGSTEQFF. The CDR3 DNA reads as TGCGCCAGCAGCTCCACTAGCGGGAGTACTGAGCAGTTCTTC.

Comments on this clonotype: A much bigger clone sits one base away, suggesting this may be a read error. This rearrangement joins TRBV14 to TRBJ2-1; TRBD2 agrees at 10 bases. CDR3 length: 14 residues. Germline CDR1 is SGHDN and CDR2 is FVKESK. Trimming took 3 bases from V and 10 from J; bases not matched to a gene: 6. The CDR3, as DNA: TGTGCCAGCAGCCAGGGACTAGCGATCTACGAGCAGTTCTTC. This codes for CASSQGLAIYEQFF.

This rearrangement joins TRBV3-1 to TRBJ2-3, with 7 bases matching TRBD1. The germline V gene encodes CDR1 LGHDT and CDR2 YNNKEL (reference sequence). CDR3 length equals 15 residues. V trimming: 1 base; J trimming: 3 bases; junction bases outside the gene matches: 4. The CDR3: CASSQGTGLTDTQYF. In DNA, the CDR3 is TGTGCCAGCAGCCAAGGGACAGGCTTGACAGATACGCAGTATTTT.

The chain carries TRBV25-1 and TRBJ2-1; D uncertain. Per the germline V gene, CDR1 is MGHDK and CDR2 is SYGVNS. This CDR3 is 14 amino acids long. The V and J ends lost 2 bases and 4 bases respectively, with 9 bases between them. This CDR3 reads CASSERSGYNEQFF. Here the CDR3 DNA reads TGTGCCAGCAGTGAAAGGTCTGGATACAATGAGCAGTTCTTC.

The sample holds a few counts of this clonotype. The chain couples TRBV12-3 or TRBV12-4 to TRBJ2-5; D ambiguous. The CDR3 has 13 amino acids. Trimming left V 1 base short and J 1 base short, with 4 bases between. This CDR3 is CASSLEAQETQYF. The CDR3 DNA follows: TGTGCCAGCAGTTTAGAGGCCCAAGAGACCCAGTACTTC.